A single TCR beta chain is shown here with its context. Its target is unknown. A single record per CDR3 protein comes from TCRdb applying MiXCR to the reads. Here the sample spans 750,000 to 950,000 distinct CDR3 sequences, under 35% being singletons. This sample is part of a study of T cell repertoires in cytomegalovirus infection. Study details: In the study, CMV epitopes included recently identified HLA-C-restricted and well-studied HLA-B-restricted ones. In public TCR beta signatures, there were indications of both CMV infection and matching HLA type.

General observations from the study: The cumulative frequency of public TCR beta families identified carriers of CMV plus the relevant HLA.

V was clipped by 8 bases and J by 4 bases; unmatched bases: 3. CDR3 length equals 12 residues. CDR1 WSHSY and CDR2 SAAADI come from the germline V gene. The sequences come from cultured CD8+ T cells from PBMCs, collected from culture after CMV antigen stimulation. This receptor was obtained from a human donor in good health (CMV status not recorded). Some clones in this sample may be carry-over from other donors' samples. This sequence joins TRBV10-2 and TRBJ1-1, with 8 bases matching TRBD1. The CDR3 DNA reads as TGCGCCAGCCTAACAGGGGGCACTGAAGCTTTCTTT. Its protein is CASLTGGTEAFF.